Listed below are T cell receptor beta chains from one sample, sequenced in a study of T cell changes during pregnancy in multiple sclerosis. Profiling relied on immunoSEQ multiplex PCR, and the TCRdb table lists in-frame clones only, not all of them. The repertoire consists of tens of thousands of clones, with about 91% occurring once and the leading ten covering approximately 0.85%. Sequenced material: peripheral blood, taken in the first trimester of pregnancy. These receptor sequences come from a female donor with multiple sclerosis, enrolled in a pregnancy study. CDR3s include the opening cysteine and the closing phenylalanine or tryptophan. D genes are given only for firm matches. Some rows have no size entry. The others give once, few or many, or a class for an expanded clone.

V	J	size	D	CDR3	DNA
TRBV4-3	TRBJ2-4	-	-	CASSDKGGGKNIQYF	TGCGCCAGCAGCGACAAAGGGGGTGGGAAAAACATTCAGTACTTC
TRBV6-5	TRBJ2-1	-	TRBD1	CASTETGGDEQFF	TGTGCCAGCACAGAGACAGGGGGCGATGAGCAGTTCTTC
TRBV7-6	TRBJ2-1	-	TRBD2	CASNLGGASHNEQFF	TGTGCCAGCAACCTCGGGGGGGCCTCCCACAATGAGCAGTTCTTC
TRBV5-8	TRBJ1-6	-	-	CASSLASWGGSYNSPLHF	TGTGCCAGCAGCTTGGCTAGTTGGGGGGGCTCCTATAATTCACCCCTCCACTTT
TRBV13	TRBJ1-5	-	-	CASSRRGEGNQPQHF	TGTGCCAGCAGCCGTCGGGGAGAAGGCAATCAGCCCCAGCATTTT
TRBV5-5	TRBJ2-2	-	TRBD1	CASSVRQGVPGELFF	TGTGCCAGCAGCGTGCGACAGGGGGTTCCCGGGGAGCTGTTTTTT
TRBV7-9	TRBJ1-1	-	-	CASSLPYTEAFF	TGTGCCAGCAGCTTACCTTACACTGAAGCTTTCTTT
TRBV4-3	TRBJ2-2	-	-	CASSQSTGEQAGELFF	TGCGCCAGCAGCCAGTCGACGGGGGAACAGGCCGGGGAGCTGTTTTTT
TRBV6-4	TRBJ2-3	-	-	CASSDSWRGTQYF	TGTGCCAGCAGTGACTCATGGCGGGGTACGCAGTATTTT
TRBV6-1	TRBJ2-2	-	-	CASTRTGIGELFF	TGTGCCAGCACGCGAACAGGGATCGGGGAGCTGTTTTTT
TRBV6-5	TRBJ1-6	-	TRBD1	CASSYRDRGNSPLHF	TGTGCCAGCAGTTACCGGGACAGGGGTAATTCACCCCTCCACTTT
TRBV2	TRBJ1-5	few	TRBD1	CASSGTGLNQPQHF	TGTGCCAGCAGTGGGACAGGGCTCAATCAGCCCCAGCATTTT
TRBV14	TRBJ1-4	-	-	CASSQVTQGRREKLFF	TGTGCCAGCAGCCAAGTTACACAGGGCAGGAGGGAAAAACTGTTTTTT
TRBV7-9	TRBJ2-5	-	-	CASSPRTGLETQYF	TGTGCCAGCAGCCCTCGAACAGGGTTGGAGACCCAGTACTTC
TRBV7-3	TRBJ2-1	-	-	CASSLIGREATYNEQFF	TGTGCCAGCAGCTTAATAGGCAGGGAGGCTACCTACAATGAGCAGTTCTTC
TRBV10-3	TRBJ2-5	-	TRBD2	CAISESGGDQTQYF	TGTGCCATCAGTGAGTCGGGGGGGGACCAGACCCAGTACTTC
TRBV6-1	TRBJ2-1	-	TRBD1	CASTEGTGAYNEQFF	TGTGCCAGCACGGAAGGGACAGGGGCCTACAATGAGCAGTTCTTC
TRBV7-2	TRBJ1-1	-	-	CASSLARFPEAFF	TGTGCCAGCAGCTTAGCGAGGTTCCCTGAAGCTTTCTTT
TRBV19	TRBJ2-7	-	-	CASRPPTGREQYF	TGTGCCAGTAGGCCGCCGACAGGCAGGGAGCAGTACTTC